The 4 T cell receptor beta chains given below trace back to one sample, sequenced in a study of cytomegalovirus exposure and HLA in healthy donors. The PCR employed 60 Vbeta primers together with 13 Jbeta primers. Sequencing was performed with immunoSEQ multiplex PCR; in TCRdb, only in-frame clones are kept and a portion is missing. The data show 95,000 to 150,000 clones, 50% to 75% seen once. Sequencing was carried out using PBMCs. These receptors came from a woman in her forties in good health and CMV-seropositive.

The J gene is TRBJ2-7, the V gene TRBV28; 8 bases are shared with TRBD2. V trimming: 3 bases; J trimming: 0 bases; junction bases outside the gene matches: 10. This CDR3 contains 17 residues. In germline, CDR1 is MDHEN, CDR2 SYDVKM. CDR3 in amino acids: CASSFLGREDNSYEQYF. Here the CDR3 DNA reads TGTGCCAGCAGTTTCCTCGGGAGGGAAGATAACTCCTACGAGCAGTACTTC.

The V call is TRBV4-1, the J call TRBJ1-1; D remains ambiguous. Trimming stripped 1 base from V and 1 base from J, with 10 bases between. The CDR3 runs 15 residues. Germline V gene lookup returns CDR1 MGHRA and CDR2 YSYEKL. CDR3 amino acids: CASSQVWPGNTEAFF. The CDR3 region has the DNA TGCGCCAGCAGCCAAGTATGGCCGGGGAACACTGAAGCTTTCTTT.

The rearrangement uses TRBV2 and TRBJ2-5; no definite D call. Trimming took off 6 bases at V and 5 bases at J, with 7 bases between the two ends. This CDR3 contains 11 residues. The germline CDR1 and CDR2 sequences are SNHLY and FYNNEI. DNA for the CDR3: TGTGCCAGCAGCGACTGGGAGACCCAGTACTTC. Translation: CASSDWETQYF.

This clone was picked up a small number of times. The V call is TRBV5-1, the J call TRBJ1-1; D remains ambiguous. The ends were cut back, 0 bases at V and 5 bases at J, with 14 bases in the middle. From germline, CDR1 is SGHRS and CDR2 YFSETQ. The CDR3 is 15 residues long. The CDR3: CASSLAGRERTEAFF. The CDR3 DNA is TGCGCCAGCAGCTTGGCCGGGAGGGAAAGGACTGAAGCTTTCTTT. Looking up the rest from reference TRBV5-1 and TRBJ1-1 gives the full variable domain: KAGVTQTPRYLIKTRGQQVTLSCSPISGHRSVSWYQQTPGQGLQFLFEYFSETQRNKGNFPGRFSGRQFSNSRSEMNVSTLELGDSALYLCASSLAGRERTEAFFGQGTRLTVV.